A single T cell receptor beta chain is shown here with its context. These data are taken from a study of shared clonotypes between healthy human individuals. The donors were adults (healthy and HIV-negative) with no recent acute infections or vaccinations. The CDR3 sequence is 15 residues long. V shed 5 bases, J shed 7 bases, and the junction held 13 bases outside the gene matches. Germline values: CDR1 MNHEY, CDR2 SMNVEV (reference sequence). The repertoire was sequenced with immunoSEQ multiplex PCR; TCRdb's copy has only in-frame clones and lacks some. The table shows a few million clones, with 95% occurring only once.

The TCR was taken from a young man in good health. Specimen: naive CD4+ T cells sorted from blood. The sample's subset: CD45RA+ positively selected. This chain connects TRBV27 to TRBJ1-1, with 7 bases matching TRBD1. In DNA, the CDR3 is TGTGCCAGCAGTCCATGGGACAGACCCCCCTTTGAAGCTTTCTTT. This sequence encodes CASSPWDRPPFEAFF.